This is a list of T cell receptor beta chains from one sample in a study of blood T cells in healthy people across ages. TCRdb re-called the 5' RACE reads through MiXCR, storing one row per CDR3 protein. The table has approximately 700,000 distinct CDR3 sequences, 32% seen once. The sample taken for sequencing was blood. The receptors derive from a woman of 80 years or more in good health. Each CDR3 is given with its conserved first and last residue. Fields, in order: CDR3 length, J gene, V gene, clone size, D gene, CDR3 DNA, CDR3 protein. D genes are given only for firm matches. Not all rows give a size; the values are once, few, many and, for expanded clones, a class.

13,TRBJ1-3,TRBV10-3,-,-,TGTGCCATCTCCCGGGGAGTAGGAAACACCATATATTTT,CAISRGVGNTIYF
15,TRBJ1-4,TRBV9,-,TRBD1,TGTGCCAGCAGCCCCACCGACAGGGGAGGGGAAAAACGGTTTTTT,CASSPTDRGGEKRFF
15,TRBJ2-1,TRBV19,-,-,TGTGCCAGTAGTATTAACTGGGGGCCCTACAATGAGCAGTTCTTC,CASSINWGPYNEQFF
15,TRBJ1-1,TRBV12-3/TRBV12-4,-,-,TGTGCCAGCAGTTTCCGGGGGGAGGTGAACACTGAAGCTTTCTTT,CASSFRGEVNTEAFF
17,TRBJ2-7,TRBV7-8,many,TRBD1,TGTGCCAGCAGCTCCCTAGGCCCCGGGACAGGGACTTACGAGCAGTACTTC,CASSSLGPGTGTYEQYF
14,TRBJ2-1,TRBV6-1,-,-,TGTGCCAGCAGTGAATTCTCTTTAGACACAAAGCAGTTCTTC,CASSEFSLDTKQFF
15,TRBJ1-2,TRBV2,-,-,TGTGCCAGCAGTGTATTGTTGGGGAGTGACTATGGCTACACCTTC,CASSVLLGSDYGYTF
11,TRBJ2-5,TRBV20-1,-,-,TGCAGTGCTAGTCCTTCGGAGACCCAGTACTTC,CSASPSETQYF
14,TRBJ2-1,TRBV20-1,once,-,TGCAGTGCCGGGGGGGACAGGGTCGTTAATGAGCAGTTCTTC,CSAGGDRVVNEQFF
13,TRBJ2-1,TRBV24-1,few,-,TGTGCCACCAGCCGTAGGGGGTGGGGTGAGCAGTTCTTC,CATSRRGWGEQFF
20,TRBJ2-3,TRBV5-4,-,TRBD2,TGTGCCAGCAGCTTGGAAGTTTTCACTAGCGGGGGGGGAAGCACAGATACGCAGTATTTT,CASSLEVFTSGGGSTDTQYF
18,TRBJ2-3,TRBV6-5,-,-,TGTGCCAGCAGCTACTCCGGGGGAGGCCCATCTAGCACAGATACGCAGTATTTT,CASSYSGGGPSSTDTQYF
15,TRBJ2-2,TRBV7-9,-,-,TGTGCCAGCACCCCCGGGGCGAAGAACACCGGGGAGCTGTTTTTT,CASTPGAKNTGELFF
15,TRBJ2-7,TRBV5-1,many,-,TGCGCCAGCAGCCTAGGACAGGGAGGGTTCTACGAGCAGTACTTC,CASSLGQGGFYEQYF
13,TRBJ2-2,TRBV12-3/TRBV12-4,-,-,TGTGCCAGCAGGTACACCTACACCGGGGAGCTGTTTTTT,CASRYTYTGELFF
17,TRBJ2-4,TRBV7-8,many,-,TGTGCCAGCAGCCCAGGGCTGGGCAGGGGGGGCAAAAACATTCAGTACTTC,CASSPGLGRGGKNIQYF
16,TRBJ2-3,TRBV7-2,many,TRBD2,TGTGCCAGCAGCTTAGTGGAGACTAGCGGGCGGAATACGCAGTATTTT,CASSLVETSGRNTQYF
11,TRBJ2-1,TRBV20-1,-,TRBD2,TGCAGTGCCACGGGACTAGATGGGCAGTTCTTC,CSATGLDGQFF
14,TRBJ2-2,TRBV7-3,few,-,TGTGCCAGCTCACGGACAGAGTACACCGGGGAGCTGTTTTTT,CASSRTEYTGELFF
16,TRBJ1-4,TRBV5-8,-,-,TGTGCCAGCAGCTTGGAGAATGAGGGCGGAAGAGAAAAACTGTTTTTT,CASSLENEGGREKLFF
13,TRBJ2-7,TRBV3-1,many,-,TGTGCCAGCAGCCAACCGCAGGGCCGCGAGCAGTACTTC,CASSQPQGREQYF
14,TRBJ2-5,TRBV20-1,many,-,TGCAGTGCTAGAGATTTTGCGGGGATGGAGACCCAGTACTTC,CSARDFAGMETQYF
13,TRBJ2-5,TRBV20-1,many,-,TGCAGTGCCCTCTACCTGGGAGCCCAGACCCAGTACTTC,CSALYLGAQTQYF
18,TRBJ2-7,TRBV27,many,TRBD1,TGTGCCAGCAGTTTATCGAGAAAGGGGGCAGGGTTTAATTACGAGCAGTACTTC,CASSLSRKGAGFNYEQYF
14,TRBJ1-5,TRBV7-2,few,-,TGTGCCAGCAGCCAAGATGGGGGGGACCAGCCCCAGCATTTT,CASSQDGGDQPQHF
13,TRBJ1-1,TRBV5-6,many,-,TGTGCCAGCAGCTTGAAAGGTATCAAGGAAGCTTTCTTT,CASSLKGIKEAFF
14,TRBJ1-5,TRBV5-1,-,TRBD1,TGCGCCAGCAGCCGCGGGACAGGGGGACAGCCCCAGCATTTT,CASSRGTGGQPQHF
14,TRBJ1-5,TRBV6-5,-,TRBD1,TGTGCCAGCAGCCGTGACAGGGTTGATCAGCCCCAGCATTTT,CASSRDRVDQPQHF
10,TRBJ2-5,TRBV2,many,-,TGTGCCAGCGCGGGGGAGACCCAGTACTTC,CASAGETQYF
16,TRBJ1-5,TRBV7-2,-,TRBD1,TGTGCCAGCAGCACCCTCTCGACAGGGGGCAATCAGCCCCAGCATTTT,CASSTLSTGGNQPQHF
15,TRBJ2-7,TRBV6-1,many,-,TGTGCCAGCAGTGACAAGGCCAAGGGCAGGGACGAGCAGTACTTC,CASSDKAKGRDEQYF
15,TRBJ2-5,TRBV7-2,many,TRBD1,TGTGCCAGCAGTAAGGGAAGGGACAGGGGAGGGACCCAGTACTTC,CASSKGRDRGGTQYF
16,TRBJ2-1,TRBV6-2/TRBV6-3,many,TRBD1,TGTGCCAGCAGTATCACCATGGGTGGGACAGCCCAAGGGCAGTTCTTC,CASSITMGGTAQGQFF
15,TRBJ2-1,TRBV20-1,many,TRBD2,TGCAGTGCGCGTTTTGGACTAGCGGGGGATGAGGAGCAGTTCTTC,CSARFGLAGDEEQFF
16,TRBJ2-1,TRBV20-1,few,-,TGCAGTGCTAGAGAAGGGCGCGAGGGCCGACAAGAGACCCAGTTCTTC,CSAREGREGRQETQFF
17,TRBJ2-7,TRBV6-1,-,TRBD1,TGTGCCAGCAGTGAAAGTCGGCGGGACAGGGCGTACTACGAGCAGTACTTC,CASSESRRDRAYYEQYF
13,TRBJ2-1,TRBV11-2,-,-,TGTGCCAGCAGCTTTTCAGGGTGCAATGAGCAGTTCTTC,CASSFSGCNEQFF
15,TRBJ2-5,TRBV6-1,-,-,TGTGCCAGCAGTTTAGGGGGAGGGCAAAAAGAGACCCAGTACTTC,CASSLGGGQKETQYF
15,TRBJ2-7,TRBV18,-,-,TGTGCCAGCTCACCAGAAGTCAGCTCCTGCAGCGAGCAGTACTTC,CASSPEVSSCSEQYF
13,TRBJ2-3,TRBV11-2,-,-,TGTGCCAGGGGGGGTAGAGGCGGAGACACGCAGTATTTT,CARGGRGGDTQYF
13,TRBJ1-2,TRBV30,many,-,TGTGCCTGGAGTGACGACGGGCGATATGGCTACACCTTC,CAWSDDGRYGYTF
14,TRBJ1-2,TRBV28,few,-,TGTGCCAGCAGTTTACCCAGCAACCCTTATGGCTACACCTTC,CASSLPSNPYGYTF
18,TRBJ2-5,TRBV10-3,many,TRBD2,TGTGCCATCAGTGACCTCACTCCCGGGACTAGCGCCCAAGAGACCCAGTACTTC,CAISDLTPGTSAQETQYF
15,TRBJ2-1,TRBV5-6,many,-,TGTGCCAGCAGCCTGGACTCCCTGGGCTACAATGAGCAGTTCTTC,CASSLDSLGYNEQFF
19,TRBJ2-6,TRBV7-8,-,TRBD1,TGTGCCAGCAGCTTACTCCGGGACAGGGGACCCTCTGGGGCCAACGTCCTGACTTTC,CASSLLRDRGPSGANVLTF
15,TRBJ1-4,TRBV5-1,many,-,TGCGCCAGCAGCGCTACAGCCTACTCCAATGAAAAACTGTTTTTT,CASSATAYSNEKLFF
11,TRBJ1-2,TRBV11-2,many,-,TGTGCCAGCCCCGGGGCCTATGGCTACACCTTC,CASPGAYGYTF
13,TRBJ2-7,TRBV30,many,-,TGTGCCTGGAGTGTAGAGGCAGCCTACGAGCAGTACTTC,CAWSVEAAYEQYF
15,TRBJ1-5,TRBV15,many,TRBD1,TGTGCCACCAGCAGAGATAGGGGACAGGGACAGCCCCAGCATTTT,CATSRDRGQGQPQHF
16,TRBJ2-3,TRBV2,-,-,TGTGCCAGCAGTGAACGGGGCGGGCCCGAGAAAGATACGCAGTATTTT,CASSERGGPEKDTQYF
14,TRBJ1-6,TRBV18,many,-,TGTGCCAGCTCGCCCGACTCAAATAATTCACCCCTCCACTTT,CASSPDSNNSPLHF
13,TRBJ1-4,TRBV20-1,once,TRBD1,TGCAGTGCGCCCGGGACAGGGAATGATAAACTGGTTTTT,CSAPGTGNDKLVF